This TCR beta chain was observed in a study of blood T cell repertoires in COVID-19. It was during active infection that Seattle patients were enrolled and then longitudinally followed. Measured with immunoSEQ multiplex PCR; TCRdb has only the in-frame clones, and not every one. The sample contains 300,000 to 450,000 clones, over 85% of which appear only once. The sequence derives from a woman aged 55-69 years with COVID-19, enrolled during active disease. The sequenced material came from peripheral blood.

CDR3 nucleotides: TGTGCCAGCTCACCACTAGAGACACGGGGGTACGAGCAGTACTTC. Its translation: CASSPLETRGYEQYF. This sequence joins TRBV18 and TRBJ2-7, with TRBD2 as a possible D gene (6 bases). This CDR3 is built from 15 residues. Germline V lookup: CDR1 KGHSH, CDR2 LQKENI. V lost 1 base, J lost 4 bases, and 14 bases lay in between.